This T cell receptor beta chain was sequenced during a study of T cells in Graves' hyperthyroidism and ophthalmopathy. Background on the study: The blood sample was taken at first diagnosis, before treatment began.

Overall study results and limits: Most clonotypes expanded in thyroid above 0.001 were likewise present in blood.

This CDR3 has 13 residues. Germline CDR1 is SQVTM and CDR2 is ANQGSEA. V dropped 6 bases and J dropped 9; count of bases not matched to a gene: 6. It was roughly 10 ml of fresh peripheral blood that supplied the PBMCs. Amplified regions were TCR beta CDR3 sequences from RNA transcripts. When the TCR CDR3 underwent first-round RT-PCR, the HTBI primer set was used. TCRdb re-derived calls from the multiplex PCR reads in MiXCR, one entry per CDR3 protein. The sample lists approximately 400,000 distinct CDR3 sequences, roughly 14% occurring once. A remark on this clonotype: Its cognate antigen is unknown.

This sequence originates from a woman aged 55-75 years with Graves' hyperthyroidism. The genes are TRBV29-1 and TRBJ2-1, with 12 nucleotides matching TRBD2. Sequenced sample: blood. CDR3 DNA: TGCAGCGTGGGGACTAGCGGGTACGGTGAGCAGTTCTTC. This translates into CSVGTSGYGEQFF.